This TCR beta chain derives from a study of blood T cell repertoires in COVID-19. Turning to the study itself: Whether acute or convalescent, the COVID-19 samples came from the United States, Italy and Spain. The analysed material was cDNA or gDNA that came from T cells, B-cell-depleted T cells, or PBMCs.

This clone was observed a few times. Germline CDR1 and CDR2: SGHRS and YFSETQ. The CDR3 is made up of 14 amino acids. The ends lost 2 bases at V and 6 bases at J; junction bases unmatched: 6. As originally analysed: Amplifying reference gene primers gave estimates of nucleated cell counts. TCRdb's copy holds only in-frame clones and misses some; the assay was immunoSEQ multiplex PCR. The DNA gave D and trimming, while V, J and clone size come from that table. This sample yields approximately 240,000 clones, of which about 80% are seen a single time; less than 2.5% belongs to the top ten. Material: peripheral blood. J is TRBJ2-7 and V is TRBV5-1; 9 nucleotides match TRBD1. The TCR was taken from a woman between 55 and 75 years old with acute or convalescent COVID-19. The DNA of the CDR3 is TGCGCCAGCAGCTTCGGGACAGGGCTCTCCGAGCAGTACTTC. Translation gives CASSFGTGLSEQYF.